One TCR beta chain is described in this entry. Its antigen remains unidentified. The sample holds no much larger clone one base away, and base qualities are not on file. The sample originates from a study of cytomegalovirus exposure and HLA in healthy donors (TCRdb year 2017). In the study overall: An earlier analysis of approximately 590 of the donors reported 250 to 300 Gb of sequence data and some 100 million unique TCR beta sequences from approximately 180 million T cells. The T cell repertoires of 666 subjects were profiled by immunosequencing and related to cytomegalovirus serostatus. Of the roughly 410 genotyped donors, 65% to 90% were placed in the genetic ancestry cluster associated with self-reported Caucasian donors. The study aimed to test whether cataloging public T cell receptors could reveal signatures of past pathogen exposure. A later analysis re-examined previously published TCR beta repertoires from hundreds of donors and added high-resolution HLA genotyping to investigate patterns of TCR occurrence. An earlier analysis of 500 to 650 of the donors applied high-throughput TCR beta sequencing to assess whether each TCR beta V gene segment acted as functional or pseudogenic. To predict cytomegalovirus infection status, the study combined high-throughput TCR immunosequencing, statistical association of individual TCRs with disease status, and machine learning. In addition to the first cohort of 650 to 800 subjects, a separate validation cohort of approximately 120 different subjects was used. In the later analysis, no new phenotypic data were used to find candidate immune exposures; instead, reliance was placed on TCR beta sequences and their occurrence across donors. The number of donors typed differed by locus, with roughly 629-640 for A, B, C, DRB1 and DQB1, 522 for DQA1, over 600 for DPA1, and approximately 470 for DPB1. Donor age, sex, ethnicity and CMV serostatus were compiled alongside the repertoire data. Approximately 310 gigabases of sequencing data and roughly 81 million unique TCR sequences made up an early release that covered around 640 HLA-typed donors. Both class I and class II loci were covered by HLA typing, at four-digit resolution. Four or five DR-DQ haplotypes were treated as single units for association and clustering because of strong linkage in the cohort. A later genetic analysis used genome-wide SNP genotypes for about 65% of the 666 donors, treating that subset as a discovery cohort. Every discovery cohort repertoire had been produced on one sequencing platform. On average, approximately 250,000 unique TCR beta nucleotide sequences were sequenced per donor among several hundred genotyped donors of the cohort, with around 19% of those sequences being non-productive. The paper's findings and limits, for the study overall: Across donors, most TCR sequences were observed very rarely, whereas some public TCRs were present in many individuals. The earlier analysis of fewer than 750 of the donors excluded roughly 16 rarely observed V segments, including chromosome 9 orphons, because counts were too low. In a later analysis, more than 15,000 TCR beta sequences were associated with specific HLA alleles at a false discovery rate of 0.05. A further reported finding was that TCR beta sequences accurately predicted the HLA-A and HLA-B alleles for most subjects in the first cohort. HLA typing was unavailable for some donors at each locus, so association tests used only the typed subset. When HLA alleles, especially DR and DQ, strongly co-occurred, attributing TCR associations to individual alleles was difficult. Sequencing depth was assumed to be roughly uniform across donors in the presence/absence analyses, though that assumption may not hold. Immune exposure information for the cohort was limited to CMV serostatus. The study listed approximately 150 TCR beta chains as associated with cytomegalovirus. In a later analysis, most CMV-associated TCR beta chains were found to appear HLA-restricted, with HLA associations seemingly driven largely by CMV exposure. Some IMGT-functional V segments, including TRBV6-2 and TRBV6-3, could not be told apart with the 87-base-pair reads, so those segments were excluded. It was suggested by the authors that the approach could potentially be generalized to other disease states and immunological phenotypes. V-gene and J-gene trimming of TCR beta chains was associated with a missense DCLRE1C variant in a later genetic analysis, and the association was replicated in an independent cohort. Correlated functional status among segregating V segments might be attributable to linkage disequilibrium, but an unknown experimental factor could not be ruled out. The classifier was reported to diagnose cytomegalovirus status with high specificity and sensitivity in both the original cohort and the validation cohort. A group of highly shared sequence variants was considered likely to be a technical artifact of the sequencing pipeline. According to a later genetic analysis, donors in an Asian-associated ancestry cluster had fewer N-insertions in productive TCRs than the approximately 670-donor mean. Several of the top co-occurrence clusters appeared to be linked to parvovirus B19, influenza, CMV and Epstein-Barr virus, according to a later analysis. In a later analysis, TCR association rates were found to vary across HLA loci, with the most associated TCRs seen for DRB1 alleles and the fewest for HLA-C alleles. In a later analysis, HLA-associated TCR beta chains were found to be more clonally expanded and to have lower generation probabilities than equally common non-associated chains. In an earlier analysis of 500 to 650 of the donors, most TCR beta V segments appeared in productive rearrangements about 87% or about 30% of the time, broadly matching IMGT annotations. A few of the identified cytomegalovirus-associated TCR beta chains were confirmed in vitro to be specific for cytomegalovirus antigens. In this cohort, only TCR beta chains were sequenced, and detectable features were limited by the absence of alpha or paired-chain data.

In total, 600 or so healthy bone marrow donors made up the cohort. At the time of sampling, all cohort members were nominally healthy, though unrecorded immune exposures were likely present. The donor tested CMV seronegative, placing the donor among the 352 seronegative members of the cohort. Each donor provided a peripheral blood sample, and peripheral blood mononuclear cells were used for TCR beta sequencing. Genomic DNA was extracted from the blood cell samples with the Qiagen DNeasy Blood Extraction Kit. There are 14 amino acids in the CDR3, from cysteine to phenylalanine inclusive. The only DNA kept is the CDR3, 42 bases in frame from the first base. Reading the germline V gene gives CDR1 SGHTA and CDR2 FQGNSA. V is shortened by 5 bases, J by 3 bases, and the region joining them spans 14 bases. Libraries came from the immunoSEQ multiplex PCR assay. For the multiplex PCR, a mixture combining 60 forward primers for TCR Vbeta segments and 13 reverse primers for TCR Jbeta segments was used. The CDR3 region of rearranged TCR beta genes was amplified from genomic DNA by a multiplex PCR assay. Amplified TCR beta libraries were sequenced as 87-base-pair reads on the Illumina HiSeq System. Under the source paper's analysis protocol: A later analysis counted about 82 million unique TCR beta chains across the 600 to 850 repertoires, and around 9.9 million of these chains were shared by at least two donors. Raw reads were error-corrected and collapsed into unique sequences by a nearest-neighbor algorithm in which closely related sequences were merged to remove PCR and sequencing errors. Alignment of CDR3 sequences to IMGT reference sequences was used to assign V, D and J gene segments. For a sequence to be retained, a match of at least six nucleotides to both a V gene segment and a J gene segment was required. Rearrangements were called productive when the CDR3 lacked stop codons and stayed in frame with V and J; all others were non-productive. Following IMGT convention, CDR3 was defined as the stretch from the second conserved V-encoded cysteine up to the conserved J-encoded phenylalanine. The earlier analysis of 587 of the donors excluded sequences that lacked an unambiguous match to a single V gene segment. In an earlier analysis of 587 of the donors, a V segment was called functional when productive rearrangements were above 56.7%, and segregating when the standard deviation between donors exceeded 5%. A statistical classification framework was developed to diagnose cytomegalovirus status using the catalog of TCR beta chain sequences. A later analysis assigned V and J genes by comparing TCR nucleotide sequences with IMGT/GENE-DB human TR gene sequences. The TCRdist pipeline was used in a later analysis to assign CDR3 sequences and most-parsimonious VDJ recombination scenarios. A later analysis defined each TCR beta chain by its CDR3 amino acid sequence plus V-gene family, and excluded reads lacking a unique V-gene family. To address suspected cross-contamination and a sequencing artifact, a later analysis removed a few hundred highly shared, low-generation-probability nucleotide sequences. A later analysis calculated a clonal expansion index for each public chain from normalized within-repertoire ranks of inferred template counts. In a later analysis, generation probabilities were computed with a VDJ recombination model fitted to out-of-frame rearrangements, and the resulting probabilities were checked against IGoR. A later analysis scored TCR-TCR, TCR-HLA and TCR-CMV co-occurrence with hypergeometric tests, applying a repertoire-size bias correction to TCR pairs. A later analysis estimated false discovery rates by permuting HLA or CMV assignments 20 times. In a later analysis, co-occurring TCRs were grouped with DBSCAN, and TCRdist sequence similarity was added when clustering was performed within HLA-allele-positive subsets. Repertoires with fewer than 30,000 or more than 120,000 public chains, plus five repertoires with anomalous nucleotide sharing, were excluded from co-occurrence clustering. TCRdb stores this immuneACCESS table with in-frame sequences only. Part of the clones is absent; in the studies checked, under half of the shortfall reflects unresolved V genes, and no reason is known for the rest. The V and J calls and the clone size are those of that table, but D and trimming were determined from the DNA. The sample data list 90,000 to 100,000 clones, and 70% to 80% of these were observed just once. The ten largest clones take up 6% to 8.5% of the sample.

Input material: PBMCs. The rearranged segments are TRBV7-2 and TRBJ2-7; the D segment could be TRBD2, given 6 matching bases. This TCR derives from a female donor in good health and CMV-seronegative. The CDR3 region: CASSPPGVGYEQYF. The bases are TGTGCCAGCAGCCCGCCGGGGGTTGGCTACGAGCAGTACTTC.